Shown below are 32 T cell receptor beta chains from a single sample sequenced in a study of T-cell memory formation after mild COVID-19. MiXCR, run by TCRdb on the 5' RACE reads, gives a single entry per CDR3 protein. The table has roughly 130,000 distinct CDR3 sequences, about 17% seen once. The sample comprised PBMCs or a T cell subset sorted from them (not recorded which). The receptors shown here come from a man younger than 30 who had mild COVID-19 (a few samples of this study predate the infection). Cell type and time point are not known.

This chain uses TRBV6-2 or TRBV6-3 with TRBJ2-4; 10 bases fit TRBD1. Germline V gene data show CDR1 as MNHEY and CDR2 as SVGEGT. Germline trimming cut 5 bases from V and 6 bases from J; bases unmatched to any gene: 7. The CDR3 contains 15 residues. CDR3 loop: CASSPQRTGGNIQYF. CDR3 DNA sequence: TGTGCCAGCAGTCCGCAACGGACAGGGGGAAACATTCAGTACTTC.

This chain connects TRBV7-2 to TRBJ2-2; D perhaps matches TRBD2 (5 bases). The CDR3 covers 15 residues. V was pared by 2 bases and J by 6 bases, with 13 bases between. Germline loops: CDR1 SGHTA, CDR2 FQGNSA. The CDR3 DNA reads TGTGCCAGCAGCTTACATAGGACCGGGGCCGGGGAGCTGTTTTTT. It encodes CASSLHRTGAGELFF.

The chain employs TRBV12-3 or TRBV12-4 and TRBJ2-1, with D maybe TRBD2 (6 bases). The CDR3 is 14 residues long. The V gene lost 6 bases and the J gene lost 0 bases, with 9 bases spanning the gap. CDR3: CASRGGGSYNEQFF. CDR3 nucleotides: TGTGCCAGCAGGGGGGGAGGCTCCTACAATGAGCAGTTCTTC.

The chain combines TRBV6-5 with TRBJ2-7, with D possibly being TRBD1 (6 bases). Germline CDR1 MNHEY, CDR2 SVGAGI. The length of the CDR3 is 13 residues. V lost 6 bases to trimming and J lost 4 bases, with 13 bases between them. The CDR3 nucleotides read TGTGCCAGCAGACCGACAGGATCTTACGAGCAGTACGTC. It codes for CASRPTGSYEQYV.

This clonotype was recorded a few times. The CDR3 reads CASSFALAEETQYF. In DNA, the CDR3 is TGTGCCAGCAGTTTCGCCCTAGCGGAAGAGACCCAGTACTTC. This chain joins TRBV12-3 or TRBV12-4 and TRBJ2-5; TRBD2 aligns across 7 bases. V lost 3 bases, J lost 3 bases, and 4 bases stayed unmatched. The CDR3 is made up of 14 amino acids.

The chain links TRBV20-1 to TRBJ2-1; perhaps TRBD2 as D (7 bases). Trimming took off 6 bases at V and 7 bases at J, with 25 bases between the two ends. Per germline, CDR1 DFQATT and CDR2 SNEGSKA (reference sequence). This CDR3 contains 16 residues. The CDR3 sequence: CSATRGAGALENEQFF. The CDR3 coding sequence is TGCAGTGCCACGAGGGGGGCGGGAGCTTTAGAGAATGAGCAGTTCTTC.

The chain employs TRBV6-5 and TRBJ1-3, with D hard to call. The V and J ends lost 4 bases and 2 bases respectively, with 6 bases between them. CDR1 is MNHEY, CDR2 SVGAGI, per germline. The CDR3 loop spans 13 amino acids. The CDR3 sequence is CASSSSAGNTIYF. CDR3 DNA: TGTGCCAGCAGTTCTTCAGCTGGAAACACCATATATTTT.

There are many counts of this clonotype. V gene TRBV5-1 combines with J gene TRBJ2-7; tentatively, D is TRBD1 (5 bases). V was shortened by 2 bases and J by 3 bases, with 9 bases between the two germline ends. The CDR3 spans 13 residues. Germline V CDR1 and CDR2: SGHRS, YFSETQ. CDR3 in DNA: TGCGCCAGCAGCTTTCTCGACAGCTACGAGCAGTACGTC. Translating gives CASSFLDSYEQYV.

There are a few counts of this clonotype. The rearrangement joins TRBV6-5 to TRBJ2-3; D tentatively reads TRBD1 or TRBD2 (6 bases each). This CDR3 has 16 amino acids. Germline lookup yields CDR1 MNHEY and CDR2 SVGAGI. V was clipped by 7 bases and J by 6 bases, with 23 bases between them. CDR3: CASTRRVGGSWDTQYF. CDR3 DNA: TGTGCCAGCACTCGAAGGGTGGGGGGCTCGTGGGATACGCAGTATTTT.

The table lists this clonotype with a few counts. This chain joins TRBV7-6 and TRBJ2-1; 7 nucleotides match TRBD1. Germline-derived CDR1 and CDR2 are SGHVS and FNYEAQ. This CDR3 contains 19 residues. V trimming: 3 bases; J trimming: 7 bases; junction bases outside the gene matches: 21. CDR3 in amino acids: CASSLEGQDYLQSRNEQFF. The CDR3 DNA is TGTGCCAGCAGCTTGGAAGGACAGGATTATTTACAAAGCCGAAATGAGCAGTTCTTC.

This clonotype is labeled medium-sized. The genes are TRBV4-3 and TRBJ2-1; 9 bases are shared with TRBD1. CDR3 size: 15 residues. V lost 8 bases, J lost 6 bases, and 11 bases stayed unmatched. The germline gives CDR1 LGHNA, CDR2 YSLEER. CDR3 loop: CASGPLGQGGNEQFF. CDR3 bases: TGCGCCAGCGGGCCGTTGGGACAGGGAGGCAATGAGCAGTTCTTC.

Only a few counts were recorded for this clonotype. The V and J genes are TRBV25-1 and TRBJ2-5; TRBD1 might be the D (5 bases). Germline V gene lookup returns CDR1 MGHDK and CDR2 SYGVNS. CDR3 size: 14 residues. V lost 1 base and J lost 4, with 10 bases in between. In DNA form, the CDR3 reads TGTGCCAGCAGTGAATCTCAGGGAAGAGAGACCCAGTACTTC. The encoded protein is CASSESQGRETQYF.

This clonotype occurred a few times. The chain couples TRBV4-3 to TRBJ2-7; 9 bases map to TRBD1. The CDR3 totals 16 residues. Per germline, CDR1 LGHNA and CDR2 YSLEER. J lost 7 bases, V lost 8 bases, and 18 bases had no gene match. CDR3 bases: TGCGCCAGCTTAAGGGCTAGGACAGGGGCTTTTTGGGAGCAGTACGTC. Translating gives CASLRARTGAFWEQYV.

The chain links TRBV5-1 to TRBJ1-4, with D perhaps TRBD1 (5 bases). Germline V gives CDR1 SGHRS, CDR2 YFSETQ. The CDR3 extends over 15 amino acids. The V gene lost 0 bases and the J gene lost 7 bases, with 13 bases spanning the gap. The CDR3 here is CASSLDTGRGEKLFF. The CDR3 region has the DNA TGCGCCAGCAGCTTGGATACAGGTCGAGGTGAAAAACTGTTTTTT. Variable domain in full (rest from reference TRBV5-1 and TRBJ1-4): KAGVTQTPRYLIKTRGQQVTLSCSPISGHRSVSWYQQTPGQGLQFLFEYFSETQRNKGNFPGRFSGRQFSNSRSEMNVSTLELGDSALYLCASSLDTGRGEKLFFGSGTQLSVL.

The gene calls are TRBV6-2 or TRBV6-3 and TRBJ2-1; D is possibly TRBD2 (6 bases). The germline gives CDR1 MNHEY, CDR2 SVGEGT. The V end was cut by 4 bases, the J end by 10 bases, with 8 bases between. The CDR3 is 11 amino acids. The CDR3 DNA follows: TGTGCCAGCAGTTCGGGGGTGGAGCAGTTCTTC. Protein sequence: CASSSGVEQFF.

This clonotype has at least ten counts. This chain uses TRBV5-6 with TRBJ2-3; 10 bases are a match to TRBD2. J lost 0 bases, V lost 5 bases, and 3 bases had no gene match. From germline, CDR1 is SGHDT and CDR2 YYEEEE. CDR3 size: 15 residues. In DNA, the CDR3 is TGTGCCAGCAGAATAGCGGGGGGCAGCACAGATACGCAGTATTTT. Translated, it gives CASRIAGGSTDTQYF.

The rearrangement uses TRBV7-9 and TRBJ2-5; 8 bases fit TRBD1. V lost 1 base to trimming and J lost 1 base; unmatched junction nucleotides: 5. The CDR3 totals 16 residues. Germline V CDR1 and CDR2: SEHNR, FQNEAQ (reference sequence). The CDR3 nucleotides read TGTGCCAGCAGCTTAGGTGACAGGGGTTTCCAAGAGACCCAGTACTTC. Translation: CASSLGDRGFQETQYF.

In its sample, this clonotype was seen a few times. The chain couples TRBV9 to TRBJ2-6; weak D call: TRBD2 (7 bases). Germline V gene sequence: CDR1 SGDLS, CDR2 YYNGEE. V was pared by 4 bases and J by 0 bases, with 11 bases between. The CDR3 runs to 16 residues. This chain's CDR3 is CASSRGGNSGANVLTF. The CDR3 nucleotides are TGTGCCAGCAGCAGGGGGGGGAACTCTGGGGCCAACGTCCTGACTTTC.

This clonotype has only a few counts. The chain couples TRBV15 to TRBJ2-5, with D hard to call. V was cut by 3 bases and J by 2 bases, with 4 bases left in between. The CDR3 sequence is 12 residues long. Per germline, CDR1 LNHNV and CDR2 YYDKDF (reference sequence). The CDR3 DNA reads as TGTGCCACCAGCAGCCTACAAGAGACCCAGTACTTC. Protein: CATSSLQETQYF.

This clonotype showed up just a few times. The CDR3 sequence is CASSFHRDTTEAFF. The CDR3 nucleotides are TGTGCCAGCAGCTTTCACCGGGACACCACTGAAGCTTTCTTT. J is TRBJ1-1 and V is TRBV3-1; TRBD1 might be the D (6 bases). Germline-derived CDR1 and CDR2 are LGHDT and YNNKEL (reference sequence). CDR3 size: 14 residues. The V end lost 5 bases, the J end lost 4 bases, and 14 bases lay between the germline ends.

CDR3 DNA sequence: TGTGCCAGCAGTTTAGGGGCCACCTGGGGGTACAATGAGCAGTTCTTC. It codes for CASSLGATWGYNEQFF. The gene calls are TRBV12-3 or TRBV12-4 and TRBJ2-1; D is perhaps TRBD1 or TRBD2 (5 bases each). The CDR3 covers 16 residues. V was clipped by 1 base and J by 4 bases, with 14 bases between them.

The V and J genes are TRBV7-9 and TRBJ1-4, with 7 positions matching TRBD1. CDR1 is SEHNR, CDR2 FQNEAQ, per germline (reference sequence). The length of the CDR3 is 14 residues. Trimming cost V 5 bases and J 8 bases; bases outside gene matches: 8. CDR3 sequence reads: CASSPGQSREKLFF. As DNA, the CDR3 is TGTGCCAGCAGCCCGGGACAGAGCCGGGAAAAACTGTTTTTT.

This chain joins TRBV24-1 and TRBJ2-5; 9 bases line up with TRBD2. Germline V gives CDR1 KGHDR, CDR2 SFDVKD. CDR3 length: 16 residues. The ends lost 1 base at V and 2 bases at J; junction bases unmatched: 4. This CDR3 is CATSDFSSGGQETQYF. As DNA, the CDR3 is TGTGCCACCAGTGATTTTAGTAGCGGGGGACAAGAGACCCAGTACTTC.

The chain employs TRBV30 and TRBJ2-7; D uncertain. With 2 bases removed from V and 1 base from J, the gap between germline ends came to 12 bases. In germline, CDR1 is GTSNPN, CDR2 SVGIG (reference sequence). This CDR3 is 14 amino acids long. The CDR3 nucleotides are TGTGCCTGGAGTAAAACGGGCCATTCCTACGAGCAGTACTTC. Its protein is CAWSKTGHSYEQYF.

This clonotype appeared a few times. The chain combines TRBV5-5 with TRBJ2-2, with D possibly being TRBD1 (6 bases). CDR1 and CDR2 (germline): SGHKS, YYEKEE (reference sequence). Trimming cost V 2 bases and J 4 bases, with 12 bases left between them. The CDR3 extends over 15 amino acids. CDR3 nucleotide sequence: TGTGCCAGCAGCTTAGGGGGTCTGTCCACCGGGGAGCTGTTTTTT. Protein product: CASSLGGLSTGELFF.

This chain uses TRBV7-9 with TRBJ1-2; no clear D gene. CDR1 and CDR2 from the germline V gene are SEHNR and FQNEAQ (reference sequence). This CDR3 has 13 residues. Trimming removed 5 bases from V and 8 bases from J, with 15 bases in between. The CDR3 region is CASSDDPGGGYTF. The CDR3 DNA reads TGTGCCAGCAGCGACGACCCCGGCGGGGGCTACACCTTC.

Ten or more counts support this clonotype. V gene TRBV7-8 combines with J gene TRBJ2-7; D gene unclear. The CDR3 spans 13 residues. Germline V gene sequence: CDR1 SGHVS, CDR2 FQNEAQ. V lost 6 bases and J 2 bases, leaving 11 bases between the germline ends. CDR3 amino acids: CASSLDRAYEQYF. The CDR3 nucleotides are TGTGCCAGCAGTTTGGACCGGGCCTACGAGCAGTACTTC.

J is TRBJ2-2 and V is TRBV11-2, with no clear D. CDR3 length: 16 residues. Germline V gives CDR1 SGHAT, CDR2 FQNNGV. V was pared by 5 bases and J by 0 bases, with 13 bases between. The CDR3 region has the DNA TGTGCCAGCAGCCCGCGGACCGCAACGAACACCGGGGAGCTGTTTTTT. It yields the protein CASSPRTATNTGELFF.

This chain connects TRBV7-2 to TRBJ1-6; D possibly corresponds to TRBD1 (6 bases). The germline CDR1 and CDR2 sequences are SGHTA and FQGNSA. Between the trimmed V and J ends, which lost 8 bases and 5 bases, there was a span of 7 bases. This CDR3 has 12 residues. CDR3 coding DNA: TGTGCCAGCCGGACAGATAATTCACCCCTCCACTTT. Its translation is CASRTDNSPLHF.

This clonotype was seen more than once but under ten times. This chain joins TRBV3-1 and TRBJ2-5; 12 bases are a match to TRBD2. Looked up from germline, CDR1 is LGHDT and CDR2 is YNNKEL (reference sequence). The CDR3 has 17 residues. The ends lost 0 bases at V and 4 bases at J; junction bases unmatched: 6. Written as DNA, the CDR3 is TGTGCCAGCAGCCAAGATGCTAGCGGGGGGGCGAGAGAGACCCAGTACTTC. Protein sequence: CASSQDASGGARETQYF.

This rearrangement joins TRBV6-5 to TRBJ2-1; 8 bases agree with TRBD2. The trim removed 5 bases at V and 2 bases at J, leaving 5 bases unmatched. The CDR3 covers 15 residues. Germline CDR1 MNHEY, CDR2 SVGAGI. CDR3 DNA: TGTGCCAGCAGTCGCAGCGGGGGCGCCTACAATGAGCAGTTCTTC. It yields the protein CASSRSGGAYNEQFF.

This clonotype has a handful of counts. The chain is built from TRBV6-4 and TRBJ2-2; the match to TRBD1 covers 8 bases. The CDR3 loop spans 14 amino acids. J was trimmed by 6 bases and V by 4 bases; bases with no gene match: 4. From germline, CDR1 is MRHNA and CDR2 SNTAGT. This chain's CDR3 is CASSATGGAGELFF. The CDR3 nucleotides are TGTGCCAGCAGTGCTACAGGGGGAGCCGGGGAGCTGTTTTTT.